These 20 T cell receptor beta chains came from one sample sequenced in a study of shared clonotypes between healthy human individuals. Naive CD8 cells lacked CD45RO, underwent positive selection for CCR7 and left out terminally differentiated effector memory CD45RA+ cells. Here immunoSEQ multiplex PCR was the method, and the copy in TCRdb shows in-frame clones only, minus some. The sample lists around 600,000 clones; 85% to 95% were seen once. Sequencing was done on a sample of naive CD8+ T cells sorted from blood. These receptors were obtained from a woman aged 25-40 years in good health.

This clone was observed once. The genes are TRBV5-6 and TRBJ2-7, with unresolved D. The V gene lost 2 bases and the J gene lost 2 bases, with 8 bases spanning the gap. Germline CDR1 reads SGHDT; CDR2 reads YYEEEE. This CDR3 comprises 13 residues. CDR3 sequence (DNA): TGTGCCAGCAGCTTTCCAGAGACCTACGAGCAGTACTTC. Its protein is CASSFPETYEQYF.

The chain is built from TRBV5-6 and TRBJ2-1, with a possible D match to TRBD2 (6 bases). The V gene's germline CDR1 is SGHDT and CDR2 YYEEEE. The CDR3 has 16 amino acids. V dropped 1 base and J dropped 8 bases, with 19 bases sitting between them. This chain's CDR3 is CASSLRSGHARHEQFF. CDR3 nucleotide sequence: TGTGCCAGCAGCTTGCGCAGCGGGCACGCTCGCCATGAGCAGTTCTTC.

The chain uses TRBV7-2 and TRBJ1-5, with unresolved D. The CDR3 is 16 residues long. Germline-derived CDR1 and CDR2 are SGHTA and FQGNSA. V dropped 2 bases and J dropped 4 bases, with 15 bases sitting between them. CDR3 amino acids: CASSLLSRARNQPQHF. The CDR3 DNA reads TGTGCCAGCAGCTTATTGTCCAGAGCCCGGAATCAGCCCCAGCATTTT.

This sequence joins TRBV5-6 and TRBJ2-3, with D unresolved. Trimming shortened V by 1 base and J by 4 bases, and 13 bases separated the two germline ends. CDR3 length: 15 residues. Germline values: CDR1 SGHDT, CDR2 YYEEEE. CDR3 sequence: CASSLLNLWADTQYF. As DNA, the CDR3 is TGTGCCAGCAGCTTGTTAAACCTCTGGGCAGATACGCAGTATTTT.

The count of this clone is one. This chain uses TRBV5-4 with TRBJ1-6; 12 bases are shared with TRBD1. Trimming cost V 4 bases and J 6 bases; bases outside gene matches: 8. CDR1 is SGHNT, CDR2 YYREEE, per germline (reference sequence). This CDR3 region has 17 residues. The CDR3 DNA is TGTGCCAGCAGCGCACCGGGACAGGGGGCAAGTAATTCACCCCTCCACTTT. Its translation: CASSAPGQGASNSPLHF.

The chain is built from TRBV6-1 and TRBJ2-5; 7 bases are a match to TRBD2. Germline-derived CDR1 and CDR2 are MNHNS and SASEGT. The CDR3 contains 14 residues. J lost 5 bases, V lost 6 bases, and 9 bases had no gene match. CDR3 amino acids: CASRKTGGRETQYF. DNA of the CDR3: TGTGCCAGCAGGAAGACGGGAGGTCGGGAGACCCAGTACTTC.

CDR3 nucleotides: TGTGCCAGCAGCTTAGCCTGGGGAGGACAAGAGACCCAGTACTTC. As protein: CASSLAWGGQETQYF. This chain connects TRBV11-2 to TRBJ2-5; a weak D match, TRBD2 (6 bases). Germline CDR1 is SGHAT and CDR2 is FQNNGV. V lost 1 base and J 2 bases, leaving 11 bases between the germline ends. The CDR3 has 15 residues.

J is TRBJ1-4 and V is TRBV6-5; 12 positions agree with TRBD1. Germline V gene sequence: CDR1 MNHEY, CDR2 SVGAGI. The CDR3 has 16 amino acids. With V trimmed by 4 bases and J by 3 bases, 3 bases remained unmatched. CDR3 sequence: CASSWDRGQANEKLFF. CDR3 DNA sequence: TGTGCCAGCAGTTGGGACAGGGGGCAGGCTAATGAAAAACTGTTTTTT.

CDR3 protein: CASSLQGRRGYEQYF. CDR3 bases: TGTGCCAGCAGCCTACAGGGGAGGAGAGGGTACGAGCAGTACTTC. This rearrangement joins TRBV27 to TRBJ2-7, with D tentatively TRBD1 (7 bases). The CDR3 spans 15 residues. The V gene's germline CDR1 is MNHEY and CDR2 SMNVEV (reference sequence). V dropped 6 bases and J dropped 4 bases, with 19 bases sitting between them.

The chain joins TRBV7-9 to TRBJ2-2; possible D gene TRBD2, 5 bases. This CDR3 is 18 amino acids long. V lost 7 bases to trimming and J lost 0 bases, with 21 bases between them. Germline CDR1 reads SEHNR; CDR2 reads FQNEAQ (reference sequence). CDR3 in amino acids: CASTRRGRQYANTGELFF. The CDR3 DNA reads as TGTGCCAGCACCCGGAGAGGGCGGCAATACGCGAACACCGGGGAGCTGTTTTTT.

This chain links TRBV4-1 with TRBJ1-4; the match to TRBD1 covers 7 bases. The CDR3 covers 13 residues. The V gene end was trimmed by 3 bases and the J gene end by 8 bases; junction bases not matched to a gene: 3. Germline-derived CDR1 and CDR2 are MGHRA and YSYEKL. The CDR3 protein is CASSHGRGEKLFF. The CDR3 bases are TGCGCCAGCAGCCATGGCAGGGGGGAAAAACTGTTTTTT.

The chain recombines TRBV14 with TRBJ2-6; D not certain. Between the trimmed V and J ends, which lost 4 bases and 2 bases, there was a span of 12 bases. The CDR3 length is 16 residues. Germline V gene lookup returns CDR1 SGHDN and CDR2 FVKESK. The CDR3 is CASSPVRVAGANVLTF. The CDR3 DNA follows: TGTGCCAGCAGCCCAGTTCGGGTAGCTGGGGCCAACGTCCTGACTTTC.

Written as DNA, the CDR3 is TGTGCCAGCAGCTTGAGGGATCGGAACACTGAAGCTTTCTTT. It specifies CASSLRDRNTEAFF. The chain employs TRBV13 and TRBJ1-1; D is unresolved. Germline lookup yields CDR1 PRHDT and CDR2 FYEKMQ (reference sequence). The CDR3 runs to 14 residues. With 3 bases removed from V and 1 base from J, the gap between germline ends came to 9 bases.

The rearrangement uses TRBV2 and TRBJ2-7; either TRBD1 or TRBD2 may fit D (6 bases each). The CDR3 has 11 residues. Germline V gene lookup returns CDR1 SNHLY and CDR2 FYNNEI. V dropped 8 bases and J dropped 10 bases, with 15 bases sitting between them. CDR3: CASPGAGSQYF. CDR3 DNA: TGTGCCAGCCCGGGGGCTGGGTCTCAGTACTTC.

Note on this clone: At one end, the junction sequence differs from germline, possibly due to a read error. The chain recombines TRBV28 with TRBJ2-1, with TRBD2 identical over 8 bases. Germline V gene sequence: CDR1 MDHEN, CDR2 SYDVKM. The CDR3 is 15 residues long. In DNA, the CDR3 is TGTGCCAGCATTTTAATACTAGCGGACTACAATGAGCAGTTCTTC. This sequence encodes CASILILADYNEQFF. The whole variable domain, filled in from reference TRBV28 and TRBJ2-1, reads DVKVTQSSRYLVKRTGEKVFLECVQDMDHENMFWYRQDPGLGLRLIYFSYDVKMKEKGDIPEGYSVSREKKERFSLILESASTNQTSMYLCASILILADYNEQFFGPGTRLTVL.

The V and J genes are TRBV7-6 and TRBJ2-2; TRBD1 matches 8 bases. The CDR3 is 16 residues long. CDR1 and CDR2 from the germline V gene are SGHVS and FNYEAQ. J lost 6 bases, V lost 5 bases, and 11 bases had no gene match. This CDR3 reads CASSAQGAPTPGELFF. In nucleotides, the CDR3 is TGTGCCAGCAGCGCTCAGGGGGCCCCCACTCCCGGGGAGCTGTTTTTT.

This CDR3 reads CASSLVGRRDEQYF. In nucleotides, the CDR3 is TGTGCCAGCAGCTTAGTTGGTCGGCGGGACGAGCAGTACTTC. The chain recombines TRBV13 with TRBJ2-7; D possibly corresponds to TRBD2 (5 bases). Germline V CDR1 and CDR2: PRHDT, FYEKMQ (reference sequence). The length of the CDR3 is 14 residues. The ends were cut back, 1 base at V and 5 bases at J, with 12 bases in the middle.

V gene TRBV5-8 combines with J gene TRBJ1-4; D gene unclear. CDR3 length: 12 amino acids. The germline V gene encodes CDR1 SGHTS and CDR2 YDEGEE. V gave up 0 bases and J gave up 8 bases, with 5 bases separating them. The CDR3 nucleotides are TGTGCCAGCAGCTTGGATGTGGAAAAACTGTTTTTT. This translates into CASSLDVEKLFF.

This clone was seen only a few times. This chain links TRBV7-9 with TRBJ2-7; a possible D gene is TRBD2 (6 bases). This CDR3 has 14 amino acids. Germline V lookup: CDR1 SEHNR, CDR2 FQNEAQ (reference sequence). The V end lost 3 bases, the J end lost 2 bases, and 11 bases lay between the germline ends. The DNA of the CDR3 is TGTGCCAGCAGCTTTGGAGGGGAGGCCTACGAGCAGTACTTC. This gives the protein CASSFGGEAYEQYF. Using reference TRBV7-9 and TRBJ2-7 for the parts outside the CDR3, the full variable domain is DTGVSQNPRHKITKRGQNVTFRCDPISEHNRLYWYRQTLGQGPEFLTYFQNEAQLEKSRLLSDRFSAERPKGSFSTLEIQRTEQGDSAMYLCASSFGGEAYEQYFGPGTRLTVT.

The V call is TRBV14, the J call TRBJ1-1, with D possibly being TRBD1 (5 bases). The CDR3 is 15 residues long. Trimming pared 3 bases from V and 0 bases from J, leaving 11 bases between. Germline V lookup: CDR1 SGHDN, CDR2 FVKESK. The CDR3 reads CASSHLDSMNTEAFF. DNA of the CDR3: TGTGCCAGCAGCCATTTAGACAGCATGAACACTGAAGCTTTCTTT.